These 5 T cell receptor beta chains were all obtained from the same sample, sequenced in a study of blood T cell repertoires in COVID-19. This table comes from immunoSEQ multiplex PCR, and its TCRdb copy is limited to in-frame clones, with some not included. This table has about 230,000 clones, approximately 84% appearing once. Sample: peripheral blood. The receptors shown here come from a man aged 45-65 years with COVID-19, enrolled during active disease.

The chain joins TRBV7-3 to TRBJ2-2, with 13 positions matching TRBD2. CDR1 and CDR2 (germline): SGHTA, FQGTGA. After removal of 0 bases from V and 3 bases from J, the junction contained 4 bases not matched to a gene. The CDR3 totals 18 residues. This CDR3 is CASSLTRTSGGDTGELFF. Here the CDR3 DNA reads TGTGCCAGCAGCTTAACAAGGACTAGCGGGGGTGACACCGGGGAGCTGTTTTTT. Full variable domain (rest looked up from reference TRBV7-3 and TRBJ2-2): GAGVSQTPSNKVTEKGKYVELRCDPISGHTALYWYRQSLGQGPEFLIYFQGTGAADDSGLPNDRFFAVRPEGSVSTLKIQRTERGDSAVYLCASSLTRTSGGDTGELFFGEGSRLTVL.

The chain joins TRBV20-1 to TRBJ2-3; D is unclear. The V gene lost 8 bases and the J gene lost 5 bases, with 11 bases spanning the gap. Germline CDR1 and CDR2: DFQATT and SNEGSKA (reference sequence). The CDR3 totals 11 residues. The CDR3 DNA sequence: TGCAGTTCCTACACGGGAGATACGCAGTATTTT. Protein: CSSYTGDTQYF.

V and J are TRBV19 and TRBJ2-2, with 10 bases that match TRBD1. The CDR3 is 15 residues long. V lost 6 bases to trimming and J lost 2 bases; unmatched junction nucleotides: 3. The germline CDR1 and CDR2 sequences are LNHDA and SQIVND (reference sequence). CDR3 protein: CASRGQGYNTGELFF. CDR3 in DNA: TGTGCCAGTAGGGGACAGGGGTATAACACCGGGGAGCTGTTTTTT. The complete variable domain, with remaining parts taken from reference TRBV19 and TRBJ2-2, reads DGGITQSPKYLFRKEGQNVTLSCEQNLNHDAMYWYRQDPGQGLRLIYYSQIVNDFQKGDIAEGYSVSREKKESFPLTVTSAQKNPTAFYLCASRGQGYNTGELFFGEGSRLTVL.

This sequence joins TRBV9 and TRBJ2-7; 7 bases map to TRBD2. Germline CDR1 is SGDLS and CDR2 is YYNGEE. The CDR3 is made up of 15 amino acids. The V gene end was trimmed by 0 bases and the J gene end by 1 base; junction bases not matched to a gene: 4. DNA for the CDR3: TGTGCCAGCAGCGTAGCGTCTAGCGGTTCCTACGAGCAGTACTTC. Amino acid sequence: CASSVASSGSYEQYF.

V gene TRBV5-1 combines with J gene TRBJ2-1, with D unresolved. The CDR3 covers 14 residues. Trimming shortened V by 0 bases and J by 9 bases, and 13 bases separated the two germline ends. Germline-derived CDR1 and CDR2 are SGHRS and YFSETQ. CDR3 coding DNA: TGCGCCAGCAGCTTGGAGACAAATTCCGTTGAGCAGTTCTTC. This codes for CASSLETNSVEQFF.